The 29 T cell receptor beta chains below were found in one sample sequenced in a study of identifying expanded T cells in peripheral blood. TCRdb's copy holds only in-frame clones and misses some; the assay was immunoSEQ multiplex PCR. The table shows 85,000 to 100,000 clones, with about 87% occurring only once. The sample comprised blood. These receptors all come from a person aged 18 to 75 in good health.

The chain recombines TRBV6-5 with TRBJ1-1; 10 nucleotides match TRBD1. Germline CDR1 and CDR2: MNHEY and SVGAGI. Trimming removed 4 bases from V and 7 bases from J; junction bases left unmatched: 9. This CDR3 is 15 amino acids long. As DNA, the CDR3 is TGTGCCAGCAGTTCACCCGACAGGGGGCGAGATGAAGCTTTCTTT. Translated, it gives CASSSPDRGRDEAFF.

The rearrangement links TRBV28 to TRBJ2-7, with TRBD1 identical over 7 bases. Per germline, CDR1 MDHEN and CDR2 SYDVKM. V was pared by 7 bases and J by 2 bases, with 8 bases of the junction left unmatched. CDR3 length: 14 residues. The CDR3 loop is CASTTTGTTYEQYF. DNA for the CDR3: TGTGCCAGCACTACGACAGGGACCACCTACGAGCAGTACTTC.

The CDR3 sequence is CAISESSVSSYNEQFF. CDR3 bases: TGTGCCATCAGTGAGTCAAGCGTTAGCTCCTACAATGAGCAGTTCTTC. The chain combines TRBV10-3 with TRBJ2-1; no clear D. CDR1 is ENHRY and CDR2 is SYGVKD in the germline V gene. Trimming took 0 bases from V and 0 from J, leaving 9 bases between them. This CDR3 has 16 residues.

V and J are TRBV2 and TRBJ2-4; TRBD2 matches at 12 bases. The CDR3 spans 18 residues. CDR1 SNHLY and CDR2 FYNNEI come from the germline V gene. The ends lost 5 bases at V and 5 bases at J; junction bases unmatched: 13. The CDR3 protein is CASSRDLAGGLFQNIQYF. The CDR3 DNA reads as TGTGCCAGCAGTCGGGATCTAGCGGGGGGGCTTTTCCAAAACATTCAGTACTTC.

The CDR3 bases are TGTGCCAGTAGTAACCTTCTCCGGGACTCGTTTAGGGATACGCAGTATTTT. This sequence encodes CASSNLLRDSFRDTQYF. The chain combines TRBV19 with TRBJ2-3, with D possibly being TRBD2 (6 bases). Trimming cost V 4 bases and J 6 bases, with 23 bases left between them. This CDR3 spans 17 amino acids. From germline, CDR1 is LNHDA and CDR2 SQIVND (reference sequence).

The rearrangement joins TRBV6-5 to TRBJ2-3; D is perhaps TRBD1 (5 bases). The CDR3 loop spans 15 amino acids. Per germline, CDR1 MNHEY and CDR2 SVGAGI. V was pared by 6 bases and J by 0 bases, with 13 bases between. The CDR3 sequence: CASRTGAPSTDTQYF. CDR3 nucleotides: TGTGCCAGCAGGACTGGGGCACCTAGCACAGATACGCAGTATTTT.

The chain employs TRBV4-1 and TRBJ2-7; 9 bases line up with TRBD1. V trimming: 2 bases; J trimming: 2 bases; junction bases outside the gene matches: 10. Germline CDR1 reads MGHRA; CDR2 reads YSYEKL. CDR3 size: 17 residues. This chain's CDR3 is CASSQQQGQGTPYEQYF. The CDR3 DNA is TGCGCCAGCAGCCAACAACAGGGACAGGGAACCCCCTACGAGCAGTACTTC.

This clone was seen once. CDR3 sequence (DNA): TGTGCCAGCACCGCCGGAGTGTCTAGCAGCAATGAGCAGTTCTTC. Translation: CASTAGVSSSNEQFF. This rearrangement joins TRBV27 to TRBJ2-1; D is possibly TRBD2 (5 bases). The CDR3 runs 15 residues. The V gene lost 7 bases and the J gene lost 6 bases, with 19 bases spanning the gap. Germline values: CDR1 MNHEY, CDR2 SMNVEV (reference sequence).

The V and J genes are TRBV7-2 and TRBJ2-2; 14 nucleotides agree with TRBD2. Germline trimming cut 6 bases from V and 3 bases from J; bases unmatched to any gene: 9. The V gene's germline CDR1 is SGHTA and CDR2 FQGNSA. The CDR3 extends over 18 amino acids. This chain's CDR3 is CASRLGLAGVLDTGELFF. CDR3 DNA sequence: TGTGCCAGCAGACTGGGACTAGCGGGAGTATTGGACACCGGGGAGCTGTTTTTT.

In nucleotides, the CDR3 is TGTGCCAGTAGTACTAACAGGGTACCAGGCGATGAGCAGTTCTTC. It specifies CASSTNRVPGDEQFF. The gene calls are TRBV19 and TRBJ2-1; TRBD1 might be the D (6 bases). This CDR3 is 15 amino acids long. Trimming pared 4 bases from V and 8 bases from J, leaving 18 bases between. CDR1 and CDR2 from the germline V gene are LNHDA and SQIVND (reference sequence).

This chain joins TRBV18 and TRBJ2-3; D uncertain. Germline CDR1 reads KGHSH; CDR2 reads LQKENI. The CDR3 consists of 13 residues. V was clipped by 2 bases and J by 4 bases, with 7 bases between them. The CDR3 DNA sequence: TGTGCCAGCTCACCATCGTTGTCAGATACGCAGTATTTT. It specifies CASSPSLSDTQYF.

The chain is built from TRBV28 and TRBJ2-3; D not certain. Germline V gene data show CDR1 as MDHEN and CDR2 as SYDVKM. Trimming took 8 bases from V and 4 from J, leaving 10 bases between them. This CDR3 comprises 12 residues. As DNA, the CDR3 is TGTGCCAGCCGGCGGTCGGCAGATACGCAGTATTTT. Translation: CASRRSADTQYF.

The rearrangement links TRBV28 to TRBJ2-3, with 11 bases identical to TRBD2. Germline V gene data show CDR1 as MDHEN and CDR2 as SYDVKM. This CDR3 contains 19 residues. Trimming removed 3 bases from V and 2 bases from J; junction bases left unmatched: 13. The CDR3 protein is CASSFQSSGRSGFTDTQYF. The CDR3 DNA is TGTGCCAGCAGTTTTCAGTCTAGCGGGAGGTCCGGGTTCACAGATACGCAGTATTTT.

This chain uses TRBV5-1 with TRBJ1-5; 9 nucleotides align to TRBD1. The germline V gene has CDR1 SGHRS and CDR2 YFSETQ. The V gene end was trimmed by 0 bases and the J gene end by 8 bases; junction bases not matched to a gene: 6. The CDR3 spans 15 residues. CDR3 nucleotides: TGCGCCAGCAGCTTGGAGGGACAGGGTCACGAGCCCCAGCATTTT. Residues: CASSLEGQGHEPQHF.

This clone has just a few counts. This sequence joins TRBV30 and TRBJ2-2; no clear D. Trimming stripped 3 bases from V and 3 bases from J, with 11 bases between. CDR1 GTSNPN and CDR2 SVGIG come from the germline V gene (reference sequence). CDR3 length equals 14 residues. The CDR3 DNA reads TGTGCCTGGAGCCCAAAACACGACACCGGGGAGCTGTTTTTT. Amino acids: CAWSPKHDTGELFF.

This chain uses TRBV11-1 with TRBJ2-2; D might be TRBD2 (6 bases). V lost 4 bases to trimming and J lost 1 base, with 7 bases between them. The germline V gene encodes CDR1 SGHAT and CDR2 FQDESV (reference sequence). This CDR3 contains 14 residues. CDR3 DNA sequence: TGTGCCAGCAGCTATAGCGGGAACACCGGGGAGCTGTTTTTT. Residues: CASSYSGNTGELFF. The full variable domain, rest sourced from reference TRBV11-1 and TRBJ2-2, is EAEVAQSPRYKITEKSQAVAFWCDPISGHATLYWYRQILGQGPELLVQFQDESVVDDSQLPKDRFSAERLKGVDSTLKIQPAELGDSAMYLCASSYSGNTGELFFGEGSRLTVL.

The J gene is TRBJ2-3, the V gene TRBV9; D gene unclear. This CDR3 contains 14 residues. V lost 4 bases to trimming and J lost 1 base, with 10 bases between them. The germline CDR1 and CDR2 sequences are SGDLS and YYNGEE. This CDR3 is CASSLTRGTDTQYF. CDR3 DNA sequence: TGTGCCAGCAGCCTAACACGCGGCACAGATACGCAGTATTTT. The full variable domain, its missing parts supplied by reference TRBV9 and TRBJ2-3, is DSGVTQTPKHLITATGQRVTLRCSPRSGDLSVYWYQQSLDQGLQFLIQYYNGEERAKGNILERFSAQQFPDLHSELNLSSLELGDSALYFCASSLTRGTDTQYFGPGTRLTVL.

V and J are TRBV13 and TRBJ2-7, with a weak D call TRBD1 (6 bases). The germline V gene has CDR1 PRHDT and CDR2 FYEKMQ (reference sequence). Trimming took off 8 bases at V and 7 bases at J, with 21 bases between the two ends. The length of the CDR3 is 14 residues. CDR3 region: CASRDILTTGEQYF. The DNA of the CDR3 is TGTGCCAGCCGGGACATACTAACTACGGGGGAGCAGTACTTC.

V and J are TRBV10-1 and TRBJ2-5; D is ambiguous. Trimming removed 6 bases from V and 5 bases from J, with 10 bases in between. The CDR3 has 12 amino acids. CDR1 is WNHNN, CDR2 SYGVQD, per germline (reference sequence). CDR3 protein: CASRSRWETQYF. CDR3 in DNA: TGCGCCAGCAGAAGCAGATGGGAGACCCAGTACTTC.

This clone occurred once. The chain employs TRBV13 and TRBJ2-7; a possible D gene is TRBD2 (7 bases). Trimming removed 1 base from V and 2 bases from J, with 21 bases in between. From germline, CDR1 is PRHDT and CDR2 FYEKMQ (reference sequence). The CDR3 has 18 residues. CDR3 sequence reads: CASSLERWGGRRTYEQYF. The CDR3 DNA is TGTGCCAGCAGCTTAGAGCGTTGGGGGGGGCGAAGGACCTACGAGCAGTACTTC.

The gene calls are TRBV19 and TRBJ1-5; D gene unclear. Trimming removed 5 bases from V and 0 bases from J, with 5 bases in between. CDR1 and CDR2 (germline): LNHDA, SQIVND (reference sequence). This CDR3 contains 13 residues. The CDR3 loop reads CASSPISNQPQHF. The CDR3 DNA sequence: TGTGCCAGTAGTCCCATTAGCAATCAGCCCCAGCATTTT.

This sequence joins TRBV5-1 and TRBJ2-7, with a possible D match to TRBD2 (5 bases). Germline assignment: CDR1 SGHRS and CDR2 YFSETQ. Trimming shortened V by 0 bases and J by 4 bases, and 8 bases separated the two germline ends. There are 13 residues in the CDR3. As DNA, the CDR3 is TGCGCCAGCAGCTTGGCGGGGTTTTACGAGCAGTACTTC. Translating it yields CASSLAGFYEQYF. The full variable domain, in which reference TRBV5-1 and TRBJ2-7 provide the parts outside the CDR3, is KAGVTQTPRYLIKTRGQQVTLSCSPISGHRSVSWYQQTPGQGLQFLFEYFSETQRNKGNFPGRFSGRQFSNSRSEMNVSTLELGDSALYLCASSLAGFYEQYFGPGTRLTVT.

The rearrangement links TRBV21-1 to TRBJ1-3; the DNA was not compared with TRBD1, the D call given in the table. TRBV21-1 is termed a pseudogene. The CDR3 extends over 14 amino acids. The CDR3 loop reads CASSRQDSGNTIYF. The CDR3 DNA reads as TGTGCCAGCAGTCGACAGGACTCTGGAAACACCATATATTTT.

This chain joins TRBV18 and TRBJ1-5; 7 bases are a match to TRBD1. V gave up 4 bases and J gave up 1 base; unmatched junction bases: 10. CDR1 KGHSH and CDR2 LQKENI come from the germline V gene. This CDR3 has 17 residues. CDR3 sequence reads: CASSRYPTGRSNQPQHF. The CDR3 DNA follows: TGTGCCAGCTCACGCTACCCGACAGGGAGGAGCAATCAGCCCCAGCATTTT.

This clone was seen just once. CDR3 DNA: TGTGCCAGCAGGTACTCCGGTGAGCAGTTCTTC. Amino acids: CASRYSGEQFF. V is TRBV2 and J is TRBJ2-1; D gene uncertain. The CDR3 totals 11 residues. Trimming removed 6 bases at V and 9 bases at J, with 9 bases between. Per germline, CDR1 SNHLY and CDR2 FYNNEI.

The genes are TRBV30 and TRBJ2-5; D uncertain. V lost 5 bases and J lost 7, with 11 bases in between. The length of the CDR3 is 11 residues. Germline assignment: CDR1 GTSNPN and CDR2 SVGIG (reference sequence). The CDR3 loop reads CAWSHLGTQYF. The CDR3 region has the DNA TGTGCCTGGTCCCACTTGGGGACCCAGTACTTC.

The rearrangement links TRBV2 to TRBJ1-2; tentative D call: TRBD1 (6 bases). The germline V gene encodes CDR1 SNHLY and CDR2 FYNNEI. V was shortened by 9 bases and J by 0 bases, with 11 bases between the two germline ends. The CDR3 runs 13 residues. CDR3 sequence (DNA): TGTGCCAGTGAACAGGGTCCTAACTATGGCTACACCTTC. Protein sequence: CASEQGPNYGYTF.

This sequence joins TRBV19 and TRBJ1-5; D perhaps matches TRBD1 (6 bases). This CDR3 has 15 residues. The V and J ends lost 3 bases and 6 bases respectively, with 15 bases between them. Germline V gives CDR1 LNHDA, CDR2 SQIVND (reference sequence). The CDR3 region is CASSMGWTAGQPQHF. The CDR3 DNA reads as TGTGCCAGTAGTATGGGGTGGACAGCGGGTCAGCCCCAGCATTTT. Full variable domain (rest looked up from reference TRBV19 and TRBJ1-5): DGGITQSPKYLFRKEGQNVTLSCEQNLNHDAMYWYRQDPGQGLRLIYYSQIVNDFQKGDIAEGYSVSREKKESFPLTVTSAQKNPTAFYLCASSMGWTAGQPQHFGDGTRLSIL.

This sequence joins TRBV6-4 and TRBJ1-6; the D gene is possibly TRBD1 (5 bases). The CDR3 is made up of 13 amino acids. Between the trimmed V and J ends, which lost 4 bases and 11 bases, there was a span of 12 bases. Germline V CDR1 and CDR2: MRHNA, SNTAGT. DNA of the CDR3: TGTGCCAGCAGTGGGGACGGGATGACACCCCTCCACTTT. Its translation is CASSGDGMTPLHF.